A single sample is the source of the 15 T cell receptor beta chains below, sequenced in a study of blood T cells in healthy people across ages. Sample-barcoded 5' priming and a J-beta primer mix drove a second PCR of about 6 to 12 cycles. TCRdb redid the calling of the 5' RACE reads with MiXCR, one entry per CDR3 protein. The sample includes about 1.6 million distinct CDR3 sequences, roughly 30% of them seen just once. Input material: blood. The receptors here all came from a woman under 40 in good health.

This clonotype came up a few times. The J gene is TRBJ1-1, the V gene TRBV20-1; maybe TRBD1 (5 bases). The CDR3 has 14 residues. Germline CDR1 is DFQATT and CDR2 is SNEGSKA (reference sequence). Between the trimmed V and J ends, which lost 3 bases and 0 bases, there was a span of 11 bases. The CDR3 here is CSASRGEMNTEAFF. The CDR3 DNA reads TGCAGTGCTAGTAGAGGGGAAATGAACACTGAAGCTTTCTTT.

This clonotype has a handful of counts. This chain links TRBV30 with TRBJ2-3; D unresolved. Trimming removed 1 base at V and 6 bases at J, with 17 bases between. The CDR3 sequence is 15 residues long. Germline V CDR1 and CDR2: GTSNPN, SVGIG (reference sequence). CDR3 sequence: CAWSETDLITDTQYF. The CDR3 DNA sequence: TGTGCCTGGAGTGAAACAGATTTAATTACGGATACGCAGTATTTT.

V gene TRBV4-1 combines with J gene TRBJ2-7; TRBD2 aligns across 7 bases. This CDR3 comprises 16 residues. Germline trimming cut 3 bases from V and 1 base from J; bases unmatched to any gene: 9. Germline-derived CDR1 and CDR2 are MGHRA and YSYEKL. CDR3: CASSHPSGGGSYEQYF. CDR3 bases: TGCGCCAGCAGCCACCCCTCGGGGGGAGGATCCTACGAGCAGTACTTC.

The DNA for the CDR3 is TGTGCCAGCCAACCCGGGACAGGGTTCGTCAATGAGCAGTTCTTC. Its protein is CASQPGTGFVNEQFF. The rearrangement joins TRBV5-5 to TRBJ2-1; 9 nucleotides line up with TRBD1. V was clipped by 7 bases and J by 6 bases; unmatched bases: 11. The CDR3 totals 15 residues. The germline gives CDR1 SGHKS, CDR2 YYEKEE (reference sequence).

This chain links TRBV20-1 with TRBJ1-3; 7 bases align to TRBD1. The CDR3 is 19 amino acids. Germline CDR1 reads DFQATT; CDR2 reads SNEGSKA (reference sequence). Trimming took 4 bases from V and 0 from J; bases not matched to a gene: 18. Here the CDR3 reads CSANQPLRTGNRSGNTIYF. In DNA form, the CDR3 reads TGCAGTGCTAATCAACCCCTACGGACAGGAAACCGCTCTGGAAACACCATATATTTT.

This clonotype has a handful of counts. The chain carries TRBV6-6 and TRBJ2-3; 12 nucleotides agree with TRBD1. Germline assignment: CDR1 MNHNY and CDR2 SVGAGI (reference sequence). The CDR3 loop spans 16 amino acids. V dropped 1 base and J dropped 3; count of bases not matched to a gene: 2. The CDR3, as DNA: TGTGCCAGCAGTTACTTGGGACAGGGGGCAACAGATACGCAGTATTTT. Protein product: CASSYLGQGATDTQYF.

The V and J genes are TRBV4-1 and TRBJ1-1; 7 bases map to TRBD1. The CDR3 is made up of 13 amino acids. The junction had 11 bases not matched to a gene; V was cut back by 5 bases and J by 11 bases. Germline V gene data show CDR1 as MGHRA and CDR2 as YSYEKL. CDR3 protein: CASSDRGGVGAFF. The CDR3 nucleotides read TGCGCCAGCAGCGATAGAGGGGGCGTGGGGGCTTTCTTT.

This clonotype was found many times. The rearrangement uses TRBV29-1 and TRBJ1-2; D not certain. V gave up 7 bases and J gave up 0 bases, with 24 bases separating them. The CDR3 consists of 17 residues. CDR1 and CDR2 from the germline V gene are SQVTM and ANQGSEA. The CDR3 DNA reads TGCAGCGGTGGGAGCCAGCGCCAACCCCTGTCTAACTATGGCTACACCTTC. It yields the protein CSGGSQRQPLSNYGYTF.

This chain links TRBV6-4 with TRBJ2-2; 9 bases match TRBD1. Germline CDR1 and CDR2: MRHNA and SNTAGT. The CDR3 sequence is 17 residues long. V shed 0 bases, J shed 1 base, and the junction held 3 bases outside the gene matches. The CDR3 loop reads CASSDSRTGVNTGELFF. CDR3 nucleotide sequence: TGTGCCAGCAGTGACTCTAGGACAGGGGTGAACACCGGGGAGCTGTTTTTT.

The gene calls are TRBV7-9 and TRBJ1-1; a weak D match, TRBD1 (5 bases). This CDR3 is built from 16 residues. Germline V gene data show CDR1 as SEHNR and CDR2 as FQNEAQ (reference sequence). V dropped 2 bases and J dropped 1 base, with 14 bases sitting between them. CDR3 protein: CASSLYSGQKNTEAFF. The CDR3 DNA reads TGTGCCAGCAGCTTATATTCGGGGCAGAAGAACACTGAAGCTTTCTTT.

This clonotype appeared a few times. This chain links TRBV2 with TRBJ2-3; D unclear. Trimming left V 5 bases short and J 2 bases short, with 5 bases between. This CDR3 has 12 amino acids. The germline V gene has CDR1 SNHLY and CDR2 FYNNEI. In DNA form, the CDR3 reads TGTGCCAGCAGTACTTTCACAGATACGCAGTATTTT. Translating it yields CASSTFTDTQYF.

The chain joins TRBV2 to TRBJ2-4; 10 nucleotides line up with TRBD2. The closer fit of TRBJ2-5 to the DNA end suggests the J call may be wrong. This CDR3 has 15 amino acids. The germline V gene has CDR1 SNHLY and CDR2 FYNNEI. The CDR3 here is CASSELAGVGETQYF. CDR3 bases: TGTGCCAGCAGTGAACTAGCGGGAGTGGGGGAGACCCAGTACTTC.

There are a few counts of this clonotype. The CDR3: CASSSSTSGAHNEQFF. CDR3 sequence (DNA): TGTGCCAGCAGTTCCAGTACTAGCGGGGCTCACAATGAGCAGTTCTTC. V usage is TRBV12-3 or TRBV12-4 and J usage is TRBJ2-1; the match to TRBD2 covers 10 bases. The CDR3 totals 16 residues. The V segment lost 4 bases and the J segment 5 bases; nucleotides outside the gene matches: 8.

The J gene is TRBJ2-3, the V gene TRBV5-1, with 9 nucleotides matching TRBD1. This CDR3 has 15 amino acids. From germline, CDR1 is SGHRS and CDR2 YFSETQ. The ends lost 4 bases at V and 0 bases at J; junction bases unmatched: 3. In DNA, the CDR3 is TGCGCCAGCAGCCACAGGGGGCGAAGCACAGATACGCAGTATTTT. Its protein is CASSHRGRSTDTQYF.

This chain connects TRBV10-3 to TRBJ1-1; 8 bases are shared with TRBD1. With 2 bases clipped from V and 1 base from J, the junction kept 0 bases outside the gene matches. This CDR3 contains 14 residues. Germline CDR1 reads ENHRY; CDR2 reads SYGVKD. DNA for the CDR3: TGTGCCATCAGTGAGGACAGGGGGAACACTGAAGCTTTCTTT. Translated: CAISEDRGNTEAFF.